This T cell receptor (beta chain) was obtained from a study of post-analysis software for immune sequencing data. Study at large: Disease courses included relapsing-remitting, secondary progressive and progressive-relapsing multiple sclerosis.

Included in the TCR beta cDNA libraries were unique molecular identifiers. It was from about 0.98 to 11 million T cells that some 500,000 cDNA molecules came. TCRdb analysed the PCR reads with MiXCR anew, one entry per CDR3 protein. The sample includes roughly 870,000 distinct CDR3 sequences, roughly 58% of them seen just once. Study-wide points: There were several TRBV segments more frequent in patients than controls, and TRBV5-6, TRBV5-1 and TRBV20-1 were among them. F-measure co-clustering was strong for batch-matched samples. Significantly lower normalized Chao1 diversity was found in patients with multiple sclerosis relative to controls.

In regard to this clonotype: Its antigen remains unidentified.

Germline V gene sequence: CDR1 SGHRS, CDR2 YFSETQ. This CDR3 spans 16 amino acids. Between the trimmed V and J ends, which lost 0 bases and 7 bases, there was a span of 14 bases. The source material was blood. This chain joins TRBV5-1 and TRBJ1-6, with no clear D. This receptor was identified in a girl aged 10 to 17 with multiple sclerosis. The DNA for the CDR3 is TGCGCCAGCAGCTTGGATGCGGTGGCCGGGAATTCACCCCTCCACTTT. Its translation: CASSLDAVAGNSPLHF.